This record looks at one T cell receptor (beta chain) sequence and its context. Its antigen is currently unknown. These data originate in a study of CXCR3-negative and CXCR3-positive naive CD8 T cells. Findings and caveats of the study: Comparison of naive cells showed more hydrophobic TRB CDR3s in CXCR3-positive than in CXCR3-negative naive cells.

With UMI labels, 5' RACE was used to prepare the TRB cDNA libraries. TCRdb re-called the 5' RACE reads; one entry per CDR3 protein, DNA not given. The repertoire table contains about 6,900 distinct CDR3 sequences. The receptor was isolated from a human donor in good health. Some clones in this sample may be carry-over from other donors' samples. Material: naive CXCR3+ CD8+ T cells from blood. The subset is: CD45RO-CCR7+CD27+CD95- naive CD8+ T cells expressing CXCR3 (TNR3+).

The CDR3 region is CSVRQGAYEQYF. The chain couples TRBV29-1 to TRBJ2-7. From germline, CDR1 is SQVTM and CDR2 ANQGSEA. The length of the CDR3 is 12 residues.